A selection of T cell receptor beta chains follows, all from one sample in a study of blood T cell repertoires in COVID-19. Sequencing used immunoSEQ multiplex PCR; TCRdb keeps in-frame clones, though not all of them. The table has some 80,000 clones, around 81% seen once; the top ten hold approximately 40%. Sample: peripheral blood. The origin of the receptors is a man older than 75 with acute or convalescent COVID-19. The CDR3 runs from the conserved cysteine through the conserved F or W. A D gene is named only where the DNA matches it firmly. Clone sizes are given selectively: once, few, many, or a class where the clone is expanded.

.,.,TRBV30,TRBJ1-6,CAWSVLSPLHF,TGTGCCTGGAGTGTACTCTCACCCCTCCACTTT
.,.,TRBV5-1,TRBJ2-2,CASSYRSLQGNTGELFF,TGCGCCAGCAGCTACAGGAGCCTACAGGGGAACACCGGGGAGCTGTTTTTT
.,.,TRBV19,TRBJ1-5,CASSMQQGHQPQHF,TGTGCCAGTAGTATGCAGCAGGGGCATCAGCCCCAGCATTTT
.,.,TRBV3-1/TRBV3-2,TRBJ2-5,CASSLQETQYF,TGTGCCAGCAGCCTACAAGAGACCCAGTACTTC
.,TRBD1,TRBV2,TRBJ1-6,CASSMWGQGNNSPLHF,TGTGCCAGCAGTATGTGGGGACAGGGAAATAATTCACCCCTCCACTTT
.,.,TRBV19,TRBJ1-1,CASTMGRGRGTEAFF,TGTGCCAGTACCATGGGGCGGGGGCGCGGCACTGAAGCTTTCTTT
.,.,TRBV18,TRBJ1-3,CASSSGTSDTIYF,TGTGCCAGCTCCTCCGGGACATCAGACACCATATATTTT
once,TRBD1,TRBV6-5,TRBJ2-7,CASRVTGTVTSEQYF,TGTGCCAGCAGAGTAACCGGGACAGTGACTTCCGAGCAGTACTTC
.,TRBD1,TRBV29-1,TRBJ1-1,CSVAGQSNTEAFF,TGCAGCGTGGCGGGACAGTCGAACACTGAAGCTTTCTTT
.,TRBD2,TRBV7-9,TRBJ2-1,CASSPSGRANNEQFF,TGTGCCAGCAGCCCAAGCGGGAGGGCCAATAATGAGCAGTTCTTC
once,TRBD1,TRBV6-5,TRBJ1-6,CASRRDRVNSPLHF,TGTGCCAGCAGGAGGGACAGGGTCAATTCACCCCTCCACTTT
.,.,TRBV11-1,TRBJ2-7,CASSQLMDGLYEQYF,TGTGCCAGCAGTCAATTGATGGACGGACTCTACGAGCAGTACTTC
.,.,TRBV28,TRBJ1-1,CASSDRTPEAFF,TGTGCCAGTTCGGACAGAACTCCTGAAGCTTTCTTT
.,TRBD1,TRBV19,TRBJ2-5,CASSLGTGGQETQYF,TGTGCCAGTAGTCTCGGGACAGGGGGCCAAGAGACCCAGTACTTC
.,TRBD2,TRBV3-1/TRBV3-2,TRBJ2-1,CASSRSGTSGVSSYNEQFF,TGTGCCAGCAGCCGTTCCGGGACTAGCGGGGTTAGCTCCTACAATGAGCAGTTCTTC
once,TRBD2,TRBV10-1,TRBJ2-1,CASSEGLAGNNEQFF,TGCGCCAGCAGTGAGGGGCTAGCGGGGAACAATGAGCAGTTCTTC
.,.,TRBV28,TRBJ2-7,CASSSGLEEQYF,TGTGCCAGCAGCAGCGGGTTGGAGGAGCAGTACTTC
.,.,TRBV19,TRBJ2-3,CASIGQTPSSTDTQYF,TGTGCCAGTATAGGACAGACACCTTCTAGCACAGATACGCAGTATTTT
.,.,TRBV7-9,TRBJ2-1,CASSFRRGGKIRNEQFF,TGTGCCAGCAGCTTCCGAAGGGGGGGAAAAATCCGCAATGAGCAGTTCTTC
.,TRBD1,TRBV28,TRBJ1-5,CASSQTGRNQPQHF,TGTGCCAGCAGCCAGACAGGGCGCAATCAGCCCCAGCATTTT
.,TRBD1,TRBV19,TRBJ2-3,CASSIRGDRGADTQYF,TGTGCCAGTAGTATAAGAGGGGACAGAGGCGCAGATACGCAGTATTTT
.,.,TRBV6-6,TRBJ1-1,CAATDSTTEAFF,TGTGCCGCCACGGACAGCACCACTGAAGCTTTCTTT
.,TRBD2,TRBV29-1,TRBJ2-1,CSVRSGSSYNEQFF,TGCAGCGTTCGTAGCGGGAGCTCCTACAATGAGCAGTTCTTC
once,TRBD2,TRBV7-3,TRBJ2-5,CASSLMSGLAETQYF,TGTGCCAGCAGCTTAATGTCCGGACTAGCGGAGACCCAGTACTTC
few,.,TRBV4-1,TRBJ2-7,CASSPRLGGFPAYEQYF,TGCGCCAGCAGCCCTAGATTAGGCGGCTTCCCGGCCTACGAGCAGTACTTC
.,TRBD1,TRBV5-1,TRBJ2-5,CASSSRQGETQYF,TGCGCCAGCAGCTCCAGACAGGGGGAGACCCAGTACTTC
.,.,TRBV6-6,TRBJ1-2,CASSQELYGYTF,TGTGCCAGCAGCCAAGAACTATATGGCTACACCTTC
.,TRBD1,TRBV28,TRBJ1-1,CASSKERGLEAFF,TGTGCCAGCAGTAAGGAAAGGGGGCTCGAGGCTTTCTTT
.,TRBD1,TRBV6-5,TRBJ1-5,CASGGEAGGQPQHF,TGTGCCAGCGGCGGGGAGGCAGGGGGGCAGCCCCAGCATTTT
.,.,TRBV6-5,TRBJ2-5,CASSYASGARETQYF,TGTGCCAGCAGTTACGCCTCGGGAGCGAGAGAGACCCAGTACTTC
.,TRBD1,TRBV6-6,TRBJ1-2,CASSRPGQGVDGYTF,TGTGCCAGCAGCCGCCCGGGACAGGGGGTTGATGGCTACACCTTC
.,TRBD2,TRBV7-3,TRBJ2-2,CASSLIAGVFGGELFF,TGTGCCAGCAGCTTAATAGCGGGAGTGTTCGGCGGGGAGCTGTTTTTT
.,TRBD1,TRBV30,TRBJ1-1,CAWSADDRGNTEAFF,TGTGCCTGGAGTGCTGACGACAGGGGGAACACTGAAGCTTTCTTT
.,TRBD2,TRBV6-5,TRBJ2-1,CASRPGLPYNEQFF,TGTGCCAGCAGGCCGGGACTACCGTACAATGAGCAGTTCTTC
.,.,TRBV6-5,TRBJ2-1,CASSRTSPSNEQFF,TGTGCCAGCAGCCGGACAAGCCCTTCCAATGAGCAGTTCTTC
.,TRBD1,TRBV19,TRBJ1-1,CASGDRQNTEAFF,TGTGCCAGTGGGGACAGACAGAACACTGAAGCTTTCTTT
.,.,TRBV5-1,TRBJ1-3,CASSLAGGYSGNTIYF,TGCGCCAGCAGCTTGGCCGGCGGTTACTCTGGAAACACCATATATTTT
.,.,TRBV6-5,TRBJ1-5,CASSYSNAGNQPQHF,TGTGCCAGCAGTTACTCGAACGCGGGAAATCAGCCCCAGCATTTT
.,.,TRBV3-1/TRBV3-2,TRBJ1-2,CASSQNTGGYGYTF,TGTGCCAGCAGCCAAAACACAGGCGGCTATGGCTACACCTTC
few,TRBD1,TRBV14,TRBJ1-2,CASSQVDRGSGYTF,TGTGCCAGCAGCCAAGTTGACAGGGGTAGTGGCTACACCTTC
many,.,TRBV3-1/TRBV3-2,TRBJ1-1,CASSQDPRGMNTEAFF,TGTGCCAGCAGCCAAGATCCAAGGGGGATGAACACTGAAGCTTTCTTT